These T cell receptor beta chains were read from a single sample in a study of identical twins. TCRdb independently ran MiXCR on the 5' RACE reads; one entry per CDR3 protein. The repertoire holds roughly 700,000 distinct CDR3 sequences, with 8.5% to 9% as singletons. The same specimen was also included in a second study, on yellow fever vaccine responses in identical twins.

The sample comprised PBMCs. These receptors all stem from a woman aged 18-29 years in good health. Both conserved end residues are part of each CDR3. A D gene is named only where the DNA matches it firmly. Clone size appears in some rows only: once, few, many, or a class for an expanded clone.

>TRBD2|TRBV3-1|.|TRBJ2-1
TGTGCCAGCAGCCATCCCTCTTGGGGGACTAGCGGGGGGGACAATGAGCAGTTCTTC
CASSHPSWGTSGGDNEQFF
>TRBD2|TRBV14|.|TRBJ2-7
TGTGCCAGCAGCCCCCGACTAGCGGACGGAAAGACCTACGAGCAGTACTTC
CASSPRLADGKTYEQYF
>TRBD1|TRBV6-1|.|TRBJ2-7
TGTGCCAGCAGTGAGGCAGGGGGCCCCGACGAGCAGTACTTC
CASSEAGGPDEQYF
>TRBD2|TRBV14|many|TRBJ2-3
TGTGCCAGCAGCCATCGACTAGCCGTCGTGGATACGCAGTATTTT
CASSHRLAVVDTQYF
>.|TRBV15|.|TRBJ2-5
TGTGCCACCAGCAGAGTTCCGGGACCCAAAGAGACCCAGTACTTC
CATSRVPGPKETQYF
>.|TRBV9|.|TRBJ2-1
TGTGCCAGCAGCTCCCAAGGGGCCTACCCCATAAACAATGAGCAGTTCTTC
CASSSQGAYPINNEQFF
>.|TRBV2|.|TRBJ2-7
TGTGCCAGCATGGTCTCCCCTTCCTACGAGCAGTACTTC
CASMVSPSYEQYF
>TRBD1|TRBV15|few|TRBJ2-5
TGTGCCACCAGCAGAGATCGGCCAGGGGGTATCAGGGAGACCCAGTACTTC
CATSRDRPGGIRETQYF
>.|TRBV7-2|few|TRBJ1-2
TGTGCCAGCAGCTTAGTCGGCAAATCCAGCTATGGCTACACCTTC
CASSLVGKSSYGYTF
>.|TRBV2|few|TRBJ2-1
TGTGCCAGCAGGAGGACAGCCAATGAGCAGTTCTTC
CASRRTANEQFF
>.|TRBV5-5|.|TRBJ1-4
TGTGCCAGCAGCTTCTCGGGACGAGAAAAACTGTTTTTT
CASSFSGREKLFF
>TRBD1|TRBV28|.|TRBJ2-3
TGTGCCAGCAGTGGCACCGGGACAGAGAGAACAGATACGCAGTATTTT
CASSGTGTERTDTQYF
>TRBD2|TRBV4-3|.|TRBJ2-1
TGCGCCAGCAGCCAAGTAGCGCGGGAGCCCAATGAGCAGTTCTTC
CASSQVAREPNEQFF
>.|TRBV12-3/TRBV12-4|few|TRBJ1-2
TGTGCCAGCAGCGGACTGAGAAGAGATGGCTACACCTTC
CASSGLRRDGYTF
>TRBD2|TRBV9|few|TRBJ2-3
TGTGCCAGCAGCCCAGGCCTCGTCATGCGGGGGGCGACAGATACGCAGTATTTT
CASSPGLVMRGATDTQYF
>TRBD2|TRBV29-1|many|TRBJ2-2
TGCAGCGCGGGGGGGATCAGAACCGGGGAGCTGTTTTTT
CSAGGIRTGELFF
>TRBD1|TRBV10-3|few|TRBJ1-5
TGTGCCATGGGACAGGGGGTAAATCAGCCCCAGCATTTT
CAMGQGVNQPQHF
>.|TRBV4-3|many|TRBJ2-2
TGCGCCAGCAGCCAAGATTTCGGAACATTTAACACCGGGGAGCTGTTTTTT
CASSQDFGTFNTGELFF
>.|TRBV29-1|many|TRBJ2-7
TGCAGCGTTGGCGAGGGCAACTACGAGCAGTACTTC
CSVGEGNYEQYF
>TRBD1|TRBV24-1|few|TRBJ2-3
TGTGCCACTTCACCCGGGACAGGGGGCGATACGCAGTATTTT
CATSPGTGGDTQYF
>TRBD2|TRBV3-1|few|TRBJ2-5
TGTGCCAGCAGCCTAGGGGGACTAGCGGGATCTTTACAAGAGACCCAGTACTTC
CASSLGGLAGSLQETQYF
>TRBD2|TRBV28|.|TRBJ2-1
TGTGCCAGCAGTACTAGCGGGAGGGCTACAACCAATGAGCAGTTCTTC
CASSTSGRATTNEQFF
>TRBD2|TRBV24-1|few|TRBJ2-7
TGTGCCACCAGTGATTTAGGGACTAGCGGAGCCTACGAGCAGTACTTC
CATSDLGTSGAYEQYF
>TRBD2|TRBV29-1|.|TRBJ2-5
TGCAGCGAGAGACTAGCGGGAGGAGAGACCCAGTACTTC
CSERLAGGETQYF
>TRBD2|TRBV20-1|.|TRBJ2-1
TGCAGTGCTCCTAGCGGGTGGTCCTACAATGAGCAGTTCTTC
CSAPSGWSYNEQFF
>TRBD1|TRBV19|many|TRBJ1-5
TGTGCCAGTAGTATCGGACAGGGGTTTCGCAATCAGCCCCAGCATTTT
CASSIGQGFRNQPQHF
>TRBD2|TRBV7-8|many|TRBJ2-7
TGTGCCAGCAGCCACCTAGATCTAGCGGGATGGGGTGAGCAGTACTTC
CASSHLDLAGWGEQYF
>TRBD1|TRBV28|.|TRBJ2-6
TGTGCCAGCAGTTTTTACAGGGGGCCTGAAGGGGCCAACGTCCTGACTTTC
CASSFYRGPEGANVLTF
>.|TRBV18|.|TRBJ2-7
TGTGCCAGCTCACCACGCGGTCAGGCGCCCTACGAGCAGTACTTC
CASSPRGQAPYEQYF
>.|TRBV4-3|.|TRBJ2-3
TGCGCCAGCAGCCTCCTAGGTGATAATACGCAGTATTTT
CASSLLGDNTQYF
>.|TRBV28|few|TRBJ2-7
TGTGCCAGCTCGGGCGGGGTTTGGGAGCAGTACTTC
CASSGGVWEQYF
>.|TRBV7-3|many|TRBJ2-3
TGTGCCAGCAGCCCAGATACGCAGTATTTT
CASSPDTQYF
>.|TRBV5-1|.|TRBJ2-1
TGCGCCAGCAGCTTGGGGCTTAGGGCGGTTACCTACAATGAGCTGTTCTTC
CASSLGLRAVTYNELFF
>TRBD2|TRBV5-1|.|TRBJ2-7
TGCGCCAGCAGCTTGTCGGGAGGCAGCTACTACGAGCAGTACTTC
CASSLSGGSYYEQYF
>TRBD2|TRBV24-1|few|TRBJ2-1
TGTGCCACCCAGACTAGCGGAGGTTACAATGAGCAGTTCTTC
CATQTSGGYNEQFF
>.|TRBV27|many|TRBJ2-5
TGTGCCAGTTCTGTAACGGGACTCCCCGAAGTGGCCCAGTACTTC
CASSVTGLPEVAQYF
>TRBD2|TRBV5-1|few|TRBJ2-3
TGCGCCAGCAGCTTCCAGACTAGCGGGGGCTCAGATACGCAGTATTTT
CASSFQTSGGSDTQYF
>.|TRBV7-9|few|TRBJ2-5
TGTGCCAGCAGCTTACAAGAACAAGAGACCCAGTACTTC
CASSLQEQETQYF
>.|TRBV12-3/TRBV12-4|many|TRBJ2-7
TGTGCCAGCAGTTCTGCCTCGCGGAGCTCCTACGAGCAGTACTTC
CASSSASRSSYEQYF
>TRBD1|TRBV5-5|.|TRBJ1-1
TGTGCCAGCAGCTTGGAAACCCGACAGGGTGAAGCTTTCTTT
CASSLETRQGEAFF
>.|TRBV11-3|few|TRBJ1-3
TGTGCCAGCAGCAAGTGGGGAGACTCTGGAAACACCATATATTTT
CASSKWGDSGNTIYF
>TRBD2|TRBV14|few|TRBJ2-1
TGTGCCAGCAGCCAAGATAGACTAGCGGCCTACAATGAGCAGTTCTTC
CASSQDRLAAYNEQFF
>.|TRBV20-1|.|TRBJ1-5
TGCAGTGCTACCGAACTTCTAGGGGGAAATAATCAGCCCCAGCATTTT
CSATELLGGNNQPQHF
>.|TRBV2|.|TRBJ2-7
TGTGCCACACAGGGGGGGATCTACGAGCAGTACTTC
CATQGGIYEQYF
>TRBD1|TRBV15|few|TRBJ2-7
TGTGCCACCAGCAGGGGGACAGCCGGCTACGAGCAGTACTTC
CATSRGTAGYEQYF